The 10 T cell receptor beta chains below come from one sample, sequenced in a study of cytomegalovirus exposure and HLA in healthy donors. The PCR made use of 60 Vbeta and 13 Jbeta primers. Produced via immunoSEQ multiplex PCR; TCRdb's table is partial and in-frame only. The data show 150,000 to 200,000 clones, with 80% to 90% seen just once and 0.77% held by the top ten. The sequencing input was PBMCs. The origin of the receptors is a woman aged 18-30 years in good health and CMV-seronegative.

The chain links TRBV28 to TRBJ2-7; D is unresolved. In germline, CDR1 is MDHEN, CDR2 SYDVKM. CDR3 length: 13 residues. Trimming removed 3 bases at V and 3 bases at J, with 9 bases between. CDR3 residues: CASSFGRIYEQYF. CDR3 nucleotides: TGTGCCAGCAGTTTCGGCAGGATCTACGAGCAGTACTTC.

In its sample, this clone was seen a few times. J is TRBJ2-1 and V is TRBV4-2, with 11 nucleotides matching TRBD2. The CDR3 totals 17 residues. The V gene end was trimmed by 4 bases and the J gene end by 7 bases; junction bases not matched to a gene: 12. The germline CDR1 and CDR2 sequences are LGHNA and YNFKEQ. The CDR3 region is CASSLYATSGSSNEQFF. Written as DNA, the CDR3 is TGTGCCAGCAGCCTCTATGCAACTAGCGGGAGTTCTAATGAGCAGTTCTTC.

The sample holds a few counts of this clone. The CDR3 is CSGRDRSYEQYF. For the CDR3, the DNA is TGCAGCGGTCGGGACAGATCCTACGAGCAGTACTTC. J is TRBJ2-7 and V is TRBV29-1; TRBD1 aligns across 7 bases. The CDR3 sequence is 12 residues long. With 7 bases clipped from V and 1 base from J, the junction kept 4 bases outside the gene matches. Germline V gene lookup returns CDR1 SQVTM and CDR2 ANQGSEA.

The chain carries TRBV28 and TRBJ2-1; possibly TRBD1 for D (6 bases). This CDR3 region has 15 residues. Per germline, CDR1 MDHEN and CDR2 SYDVKM. V was pared by 7 bases and J by 4 bases, with 17 bases between. The CDR3 bases are TGTGCCAGCACCACGCCGAGGACAGTATACAATGAGCAGTTCTTC. It codes for CASTTPRTVYNEQFF.

This chain joins TRBV7-6 and TRBJ2-7, with a possible D match to TRBD1 (6 bases). Looked up from germline, CDR1 is SGHVS and CDR2 is FNYEAQ. Trimming removed 3 bases at V and 4 bases at J, with 10 bases between. The CDR3 has 13 residues. The CDR3 DNA reads as TGTGCCAGCAGCTTCGGCCAGGGGTACGAGCAGTACTTC. Protein: CASSFGQGYEQYF.

The rearrangement links TRBV4-1 to TRBJ2-3, with 11 bases aligning to TRBD2. Germline V gene lookup returns CDR1 MGHRA and CDR2 YSYEKL. J lost 8 bases, V lost 2 bases, and 9 bases had no gene match. CDR3 length: 16 amino acids. Here the CDR3 DNA reads TGCGCCAGCAGCCAACCTACTAGCGGGAGACAAGGTACGCAGTATTTT. Translation gives CASSQPTSGRQGTQYF.

Comments on this clone: The sample holds other DNA sequences that translate to the same CDR3. The CDR3 is CASSSQGNTEAFF. DNA of the CDR3: TGTGCCAGCAGCTCACAGGGGAACACTGAAGCTTTCTTT. The V gene is TRBV7-2, the J gene TRBJ1-1; a possible D gene is TRBD1 (6 bases). Trimming pared 4 bases from V and 1 base from J, leaving 7 bases between. CDR3 length: 13 residues. Germline CDR1 SGHTA, CDR2 FQGNSA.

This chain connects TRBV4-3 to TRBJ1-4; 9 nucleotides agree with TRBD1. The junction had 2 bases not matched to a gene; V was cut back by 1 base and J by 8 bases. CDR1 is LGHNA, CDR2 YSLEER, per germline. CDR3 size: 14 residues. The CDR3 spells CASSQGTGDEKLFF. In DNA form, the CDR3 reads TGCGCCAGCAGCCAAGGGACAGGGGACGAAAAACTGTTTTTT.

The sample holds one count of this clone. The V gene is TRBV6-5, the J gene TRBJ2-2; the D is unclear. Germline-derived CDR1 and CDR2 are MNHEY and SVGAGI. This CDR3 is 13 amino acids long. The V end was cut by 2 bases, the J end by 7 bases, with 8 bases between. CDR3: CASSYVRIGELFF. CDR3 nucleotide sequence: TGTGCCAGCAGTTACGTGAGGATCGGGGAGCTGTTTTTT.

The chain recombines TRBV5-5 with TRBJ2-3, with D possibly matching TRBD1 (6 bases). In germline, CDR1 is SGHKS, CDR2 YYEKEE (reference sequence). The V and J ends lost 0 bases and 3 bases respectively, with 8 bases between them. The CDR3 runs 14 residues. The chain's CDR3 is CASSLAGQTDTQYF. The CDR3 nucleotides read TGTGCCAGCAGCTTGGCCGGACAGACAGATACGCAGTATTTT.